These 5 T cell receptor beta chains share one sample of origin, sequenced in a study of preoperative IRX-2 immunotherapy in early breast cancer. Profiled with immunoSEQ multiplex PCR; TCRdb holds only in-frame clones, not every one. The sample shows 25,000 to 30,000 clones, around 90% of them seen only once. Treatment indicated: preoperative locoregional IRX-2 cytokine immunotherapy. The specimen was collected from a patient treated with IRX-2 immunotherapy. The source of these receptors is a human donor with breast cancer.

The rearrangement links TRBV5-3 to TRBJ2-2; 10 bases align to TRBD1. TRBV5-3 is sorted into the ORF group, with uncertain function. The CDR3 consists of 15 residues. J lost 4 bases, V lost 4 bases, and 4 bases had no gene match. This chain's CDR3 is CARSTGQGFTGELFF. The CDR3 DNA reads as TGTGCCAGAAGCACGGGACAGGGGTTCACCGGGGAGCTGTTTTTT.

The V and J genes are TRBV5-1 and TRBJ2-3; TRBD2 agrees at 7 bases. Trimming removed 3 bases from V and 2 bases from J; junction bases left unmatched: 6. In germline, CDR1 is SGHRS, CDR2 YFSETQ. CDR3 length: 15 amino acids. CDR3 region: CASSWYSGLTDTQYF. The CDR3 DNA reads as TGCGCCAGCAGCTGGTATAGCGGGCTCACAGATACGCAGTATTTT.

The chain combines TRBV20-1 with TRBJ2-1; tentatively, D is TRBD1 (5 bases). Germline-derived CDR1 and CDR2 are DFQATT and SNEGSKA (reference sequence). V dropped 6 bases and J dropped 9 bases, with 12 bases sitting between them. The CDR3 runs 11 residues. The CDR3 DNA reads as TGCAGTGCGTTACAGGACCCTGAGCAGTTCTTC. The encoded protein is CSALQDPEQFF.

The V and J genes are TRBV5-1 and TRBJ2-2; 15 positions match TRBD2. This CDR3 is built from 16 residues. The ends lost 3 bases at V and 6 bases at J; junction bases unmatched: 3. Germline V lookup: CDR1 SGHRS, CDR2 YFSETQ. CDR3 in amino acids: CASSSGLAGGAGELFF. For the CDR3, the DNA is TGCGCCAGCAGCTCCGGACTAGCGGGAGGGGCCGGGGAGCTGTTTTTT.

The chain has TRBV6-6 and TRBJ2-3; D tentatively fits TRBD1 or TRBD2 (5 bases each). CDR1 is MNHNY, CDR2 SVGAGI, per germline (reference sequence). The CDR3 contains 13 residues. V shed 6 bases and J shed 4 bases, with 11 bases lying between them. The CDR3 reads CASRIRDADTQYF. CDR3 sequence (DNA): TGTGCCAGCAGAATAAGGGACGCAGATACGCAGTATTTT.